This T cell receptor (beta chain) was captured by sequencing in a study of technical replicates of blood from several donors (dated by TCRdb to 2015 to 2018). Library method: the immunoSEQ multiplex PCR assay. Drawn from immuneACCESS, this table holds only the in-frame rearrangements with V and J called that TCRdb kept. Clones are partly lost; checked studies trace under half to an unresolved V gene and leave the rest unexplained. Across this sample there are 91,000 or so clones, with 95% seen only once. Approximately 0.25% of the sample is in the top ten clones. The CDR3 starts with the cysteine, ends with the phenylalanine, and has 13 residues. Only CDR3 DNA remains: 39 bases, in frame from the first base. CDR1 and CDR2, looked up from the germline V gene, are SQVTM and ANQGSEA. Trimmed from V: 7 bases; trimmed from J: 4 bases; junction bases lacking a gene match: 9. Concerning this clone itself: Its cognate antigen has yet to be identified. There are no base qualities to consult, and no much larger clone falls within one base.

Sequencing input: T cells isolated from PBMCs. The TCR sequence derives from a human donor in good health. Recombination linked TRBV29-1 to TRBJ2-7; the central 8 bases match TRBD1. CDR3 protein: CSAQGTGGYEQYF. The DNA is as follows: TGCAGCGCCCAGGGTACAGGGGGTTACGAGCAGTACTTC.